The 7 T cell receptor beta chains reported below all come from one sample, sequenced in a study of blood T cell repertoires in COVID-19. Repertoires were generated with immunoSEQ multiplex PCR, while TCRdb's copy carries only in-frame clones and drops some. The data hold approximately 60,000 clones, with 85% to 90% observed a single time. The sample taken for sequencing was peripheral blood. These receptors all stem from a man aged 50-60 years with active COVID-19.

The chain is built from TRBV7-2 and TRBJ2-5; D ambiguous. V was trimmed by 3 bases and J by 1 base, leaving 9 bases between them. This CDR3 has 14 residues. CDR1 SGHTA and CDR2 FQGNSA come from the germline V gene. Here the CDR3 reads CASSLTSLQETQYF. The CDR3 nucleotides are TGTGCCAGCAGCTTGACAAGCCTCCAAGAGACCCAGTACTTC.

This clone was recorded once. The chain joins TRBV6-5 to TRBJ1-6; D may be TRBD1 (6 bases). CDR3 length: 14 residues. V was trimmed by 6 bases and J by 8 bases, leaving 14 bases between them. Germline values: CDR1 MNHEY, CDR2 SVGAGI. The CDR3: CASSPTNRDSPLHF. DNA of the CDR3: TGTGCCAGCAGCCCCACTAACAGGGATTCACCCCTCCACTTT.

The CDR3 loop is CASSTGTGGTEAFF. The CDR3 DNA sequence: TGTGCCAGCAGCACAGGGACAGGGGGGACTGAAGCTTTCTTT. The chain is built from TRBV3-1 (or the pseudogene TRBV3-2) and TRBJ1-1; 11 bases fit TRBD1. From germline, CDR1 is LGHDT and CDR2 YNNKEL (reference sequence). V lost 5 bases and J lost 5; bases outside the gene matches: 4. This CDR3 region has 14 residues.

The chain employs TRBV7-9 and TRBJ2-7; 9 bases map to TRBD2. V lost 1 base to trimming and J lost 0 bases; unmatched junction nucleotides: 4. CDR3 length equals 16 residues. Per germline, CDR1 SEHNR and CDR2 FQNEAQ (reference sequence). The CDR3 DNA reads as TGTGCCAGCAGCTTAGGGCGCGGGAGGGCCTCCTACGAGCAGTACTTC. It translates to CASSLGRGRASYEQYF.

The V and J genes are TRBV27 and TRBJ2-1, with D perhaps matching TRBD1 (6 bases). From germline, CDR1 is MNHEY and CDR2 SMNVEV (reference sequence). The CDR3 loop spans 14 amino acids. The ends were cut back, 0 bases at V and 7 bases at J, with 10 bases in the middle. CDR3 protein: CASSLSRGGNEQFF. The CDR3 coding sequence is TGTGCCAGCAGTTTATCGAGAGGGGGAAATGAGCAGTTCTTC.

J is TRBJ2-2 and V is TRBV27; 9 nucleotides match TRBD1. Germline CDR1 and CDR2: MNHEY and SMNVEV (reference sequence). This CDR3 has 17 amino acids. Trimming took 5 bases from V and 6 from J; bases not matched to a gene: 13. The CDR3 nucleotides are TGTGCCAGCAGTGAACAACCTGGGACAGGGTGGGCCGGGGAGCTGTTTTTT. This gives the protein CASSEQPGTGWAGELFF.

This clone was counted once. The chain carries TRBV5-1 and TRBJ2-1; TRBD2 agrees at 9 bases. V lost 5 bases and J lost 9; bases outside the gene matches: 6. Germline loops: CDR1 SGHRS, CDR2 YFSETQ. The CDR3 has 13 residues. CDR3 residues: CASSGLARIEQFF. DNA of the CDR3: TGCGCCAGCAGTGGACTAGCGAGAATTGAGCAGTTCTTC.